A single sample gave rise to the 4 T cell receptor beta chains below, sequenced in a study of T cell changes during pregnancy in multiple sclerosis. Sequencing was performed with immunoSEQ multiplex PCR; in TCRdb, only in-frame clones are kept and a portion is missing. The sample has more than 55,000 clones; just over 90% are singletons. The material sequenced was peripheral blood, taken in the third trimester of pregnancy. Every receptor here comes from a female donor with multiple sclerosis, enrolled in a pregnancy study.

The rearrangement links TRBV6-5 to TRBJ1-2, with a weak D call TRBD1 (6 bases). Germline loops: CDR1 MNHEY, CDR2 SVGAGI. Trimming shortened V by 3 bases and J by 12 bases, and 14 bases separated the two germline ends. This CDR3 is built from 12 residues. The CDR3 DNA is TGTGCCAGCAGTTATCTACAGGGTCTTCACACCTTC. This translates into CASSYLQGLHTF.

The rearrangement links TRBV10-3 to TRBJ1-2; 9 bases align to TRBD1. Per germline, CDR1 ENHRY and CDR2 SYGVKD. CDR3 length: 14 residues. V lost 0 bases, J lost 6 bases, and 2 bases stayed unmatched. CDR3 bases: TGTGCCATCAGTGAGTCGAGGGACAGGGATGGCTACACCTTC. Residues: CAISESRDRDGYTF.

The CDR3 DNA follows: TGCGCCAGCAGCTTCCCCGACAGGGCCTTTGAGCAGTACTTC. Protein product: CASSFPDRAFEQYF. The rearrangement joins TRBV5-1 to TRBJ2-7, with 7 positions matching TRBD1. J lost 7 bases, V lost 2 bases, and 9 bases had no gene match. Per germline, CDR1 SGHRS and CDR2 YFSETQ. This CDR3 comprises 14 residues.

The J gene is TRBJ1-4, the V gene TRBV19; TRBD1 matches 7 bases. Germline loops: CDR1 LNHDA, CDR2 SQIVND (reference sequence). This CDR3 spans 13 amino acids. V shed 5 bases, J shed 7 bases, and the junction held 4 bases outside the gene matches. CDR3 sequence: CASSRQGSEKLFF. The CDR3 DNA is TGTGCCAGTAGTCGACAGGGTAGTGAAAAACTGTTTTTT. The full variable domain, with the rest looked up from reference TRBV19 and TRBJ1-4, is DGGITQSPKYLFRKEGQNVTLSCEQNLNHDAMYWYRQDPGQGLRLIYYSQIVNDFQKGDIAEGYSVSREKKESFPLTVTSAQKNPTAFYLCASSRQGSEKLFFGSGTQLSVL.